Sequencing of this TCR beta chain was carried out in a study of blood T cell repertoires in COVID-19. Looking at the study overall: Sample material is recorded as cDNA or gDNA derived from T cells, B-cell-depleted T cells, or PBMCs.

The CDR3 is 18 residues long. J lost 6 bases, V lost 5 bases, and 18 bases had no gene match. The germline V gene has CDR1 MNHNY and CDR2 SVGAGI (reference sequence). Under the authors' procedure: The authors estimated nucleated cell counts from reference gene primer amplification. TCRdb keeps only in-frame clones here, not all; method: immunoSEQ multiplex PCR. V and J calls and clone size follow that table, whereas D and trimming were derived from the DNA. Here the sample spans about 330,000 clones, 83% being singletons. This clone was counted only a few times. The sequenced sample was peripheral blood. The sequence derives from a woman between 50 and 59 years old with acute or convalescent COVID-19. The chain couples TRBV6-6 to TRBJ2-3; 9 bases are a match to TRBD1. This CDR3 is CASSPSSSGTGYFDTQYF. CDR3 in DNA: TGTGCCAGCAGTCCCAGCAGCTCCGGGACAGGGTATTTCGATACGCAGTATTTT.